Listed below are T cell receptor beta chains from one sample, sequenced in a study of technical replicates of blood from a few donors. The method was immunoSEQ multiplex PCR; TCRdb's version includes in-frame clones alone and lacks a portion of them. The sample contains around 63,000 clones, about 98% of which appear only once. Input material: T cells isolated from PBMCs. The receptor source for this set is a human donor in good health. Each CDR3 is given with its conserved first and last residue. The order of the fields is V gene, D gene, clone size, J gene, CDR3 protein, CDR3 DNA. The D gene is left open where the match is weak. Only some rows state a clone size, as once, few, many or a class for expanded clones.

>TRBV7-2|.|once|TRBJ2-1
CASKPGLSYNEQFF
TGTGCCAGCAAGCCGGGACTCTCCTACAATGAGCAGTTCTTC
>TRBV7-2|TRBD2|.|TRBJ2-5
CASSLRLAGETQYF
TGTGCCAGCAGCTTACGATTAGCGGGGGAGACCCAGTACTTC
>TRBV28|.|.|TRBJ1-2
CASSFLLRGQENYGYTF
TGTGCCAGCAGTTTTCTGTTGAGGGGACAAGAAAACTATGGCTACACCTTC
>TRBV28|.|.|TRBJ2-7
CASSNLRSLVSYEQYF
TGTGCCAGCAGTAATTTAAGGAGCCTCGTTTCCTACGAGCAGTACTTC
>TRBV6-6|.|.|TRBJ2-3
CASSRTSTDTQYF
TGTGCCAGCAGCCGGACTAGCACAGATACGCAGTATTTT
>TRBV5-1|TRBD2|once|TRBJ2-7
CASSGGLAGLYEQYF
TGCGCCAGCAGCGGGGGACTAGCGGGACTCTACGAGCAGTACTTC
>TRBV13|TRBD2|.|TRBJ2-7
CASSLSGVYEQYF
TGTGCCAGCAGCTTAAGCGGGGTCTACGAGCAGTACTTC
>TRBV15|.|.|TRBJ1-5
CATSLDGYSNQPQHF
TGTGCCACCAGCCTAGACGGGTATAGCAATCAGCCCCAGCATTTT
>TRBV10-3|TRBD1|.|TRBJ2-1
CAIADRGSNEQFF
TGTGCCATCGCGGACAGGGGATCCAATGAGCAGTTCTTC
>TRBV28|.|.|TRBJ2-7
CASSLNPSYEQYF
TGTGCCAGCAGTTTAAATCCTTCCTACGAGCAGTACTTC
>TRBV6-5|.|.|TRBJ2-7
CASRTGTGAYEQYF
TGTGCCAGCAGAACCGGGACTGGGGCCTACGAGCAGTACTTC
>TRBV18|TRBD1|few|TRBJ1-5
CASSREGASQPQHF
TGTGCCAGCTCCCGGGAGGGGGCAAGTCAGCCCCAGCATTTT
>TRBV11-2|TRBD1|.|TRBJ1-1
CASSLGQGGTEAFF
TGTGCCAGCAGCTTAGGACAGGGAGGCACTGAAGCTTTCTTT
>TRBV18|.|.|TRBJ1-1
CASSPMVGEDTEAFF
TGTGCCAGCTCACCAATGGTCGGGGAGGACACTGAAGCTTTCTTT
>TRBV29-1|TRBD1|.|TRBJ1-5
CSALDRVKGNQPQHF
TGCAGCGCCTTGGACAGGGTTAAGGGCAATCAGCCCCAGCATTTT
>TRBV5-1|.|once|TRBJ2-6
CASSLAGSSGANVLTF
TGCGCCAGCAGCTTGGCAGGGTCCTCTGGGGCCAACGTCCTGACTTTC
>TRBV29-1|.|.|TRBJ1-2
CSTRDTGYGYTF
TGCAGCACTCGGGACACCGGCTATGGCTACACCTTC
>TRBV18|.|.|TRBJ1-2
CASSPPGQERGYTF
TGTGCCAGCTCACCACCGGGACAAGAAAGGGGCTACACCTTC
>TRBV6-1|TRBD2|.|TRBJ2-7
CASRTAGDYEQYF
TGTGCCAGTAGGACCGCGGGAGACTACGAGCAGTACTTC
>TRBV28|.|.|TRBJ2-1
CASGGGQYNEQFF
TGTGCCAGCGGGGGGGGGCAGTACAATGAGCAGTTCTTC
>TRBV30|.|.|TRBJ2-3
CAWAWGDRTDTQYF
TGTGCCTGGGCTTGGGGGGATAGGACAGATACGCAGTATTTT
>TRBV7-3|.|.|TRBJ2-2
CATARAPNTGELFF
TGTGCCACCGCGCGGGCGCCGAACACCGGGGAGCTGTTTTTT
>TRBV5-8|TRBD1|.|TRBJ1-2
CASSLDPWDSRYTF
TGTGCCAGCAGCTTAGACCCATGGGACAGTCGCTACACCTTC
>TRBV2|.|once|TRBJ2-1
CASSAGHLSYNEQFF
TGTGCCAGCTCAGCAGGACACCTCTCCTACAATGAGCAGTTCTTC
>TRBV20-1|.|.|TRBJ2-1
CSARVTDEQFF
TGCAGTGCTAGAGTGACAGATGAGCAGTTCTTC
>TRBV28|.|.|TRBJ2-7
CASSPQGFATYEQYF
TGTGCCAGCAGCCCCCAGGGTTTCGCTACCTACGAGCAGTACTTC
>TRBV2|.|.|TRBJ2-7
CASSETRARGISYEQYF
TGTGCCAGCAGTGAAACCCGGGCCCGAGGGATTTCCTACGAGCAGTACTTC
>TRBV7-5|.|.|TRBJ2-3
CVRSLDGTTDTQYF
TGTGTCAGAAGCTTGGACGGGACTACAGATACGCAGTATTTT
>TRBV10-1|.|.|TRBJ2-3
CASSPDWGTDTQYF
TGCGCCAGCAGTCCTGACTGGGGCACAGATACGCAGTATTTT
>TRBV21-1|.|.|TRBJ2-7
CASSKWVRVHEQYF
TGTGCCAGCAGCAAATGGGTCAGGGTCCACGAGCAGTACTTC
>TRBV12-5|.|.|TRBJ1-5
CASGLATPGTPQRPQHF
TGTGCTAGTGGTTTGGCCACCCCCGGGACACCTCAGAGGCCCCAGCATTTT
>TRBV27|.|.|TRBJ2-7
CASSLRQSAYEQYF
TGTGCCAGCAGCCTCCGACAGTCCGCCTACGAGCAGTACTTC
>TRBV5-8|TRBD1|.|TRBJ1-4
CASSLGPGTGHEKLFF
TGTGCCAGCAGCTTGGGTCCCGGGACAGGGCACGAAAAACTGTTTTTT
>TRBV7-2|.|.|TRBJ1-1
CASSSVWGGEAFF
TGTGCCAGCAGCTCCGTTTGGGGGGGCGAAGCTTTCTTT
>TRBV27|.|.|TRBJ2-1
CASSFPSGGLGLNEQFF
TGTGCCAGCAGTTTCCCCTCCGGAGGGCTGGGCCTCAATGAGCAGTTCTTC
>TRBV5-1|TRBD2|.|TRBJ2-1
CASSTAQGLAGGLYNEQFF
TGCGCCAGCAGCACCGCCCAGGGACTAGCGGGGGGCCTATACAATGAGCAGTTCTTC
>TRBV19|TRBD2|.|TRBJ2-2
CASSLRTSAYTGELFF
TGTGCCAGTAGTCTAAGGACTAGCGCGTACACCGGGGAGCTGTTTTTT
>TRBV11-3|.|.|TRBJ1-1
CASSPPPVPMNTEAFF
TGTGCCAGCAGCCCTCCTCCGGTGCCCATGAACACTGAAGCTTTCTTT
>TRBV6-4|.|.|TRBJ2-2
CASSGGPHTGELFF
TGTGCCAGCAGTGGGGGCCCCCACACCGGGGAGCTGTTTTTT
>TRBV4-1|TRBD1|.|TRBJ2-7
CASSQPGQGAYEQYF
TGCGCCAGCAGCCAACCGGGACAGGGGGCCTACGAGCAGTACTTC
>TRBV7-3|.|.|TRBJ1-1
CASSPSQGTEAFF
TGTGCCAGCAGCCCCTCGCAGGGGACTGAAGCTTTCTTT
>TRBV30|.|.|TRBJ1-1
CALQAPNTEAFF
TGTGCCCTACAGGCCCCGAACACTGAAGCTTTCTTT
>TRBV6-4|TRBD2|.|TRBJ2-1
CASRPGLAGGDEQFF
TGTGCCAGCAGACCGGGACTAGCGGGGGGGGATGAGCAGTTCTTC
>TRBV6-1|TRBD1|.|TRBJ2-1
CATYPGTAYNEQFF
TGTGCCACCTACCCCGGGACAGCCTACAATGAGCAGTTCTTC
>TRBV5-1|TRBD2|.|TRBJ2-3
CASSWELAGGPQDTQYF
TGCGCCAGCAGCTGGGAGCTAGCGGGAGGGCCTCAAGATACGCAGTATTTT
>TRBV29-1|TRBD2|.|TRBJ2-2
CSVEDTSGRPTGELFF
TGCAGCGTTGAAGACACTAGCGGGAGACCCACCGGGGAGCTGTTTTTT
>TRBV9|.|.|TRBJ1-3
CASSATVQEASGNTIYF
TGTGCCAGCAGCGCGACAGTACAGGAAGCCTCTGGAAACACCATATATTTT
>TRBV4-1|TRBD1|.|TRBJ2-3
CASATRVGRDRYTDTQYF
TGCGCCAGCGCGACTCGGGTTGGTAGGGACAGATACACAGATACGCAGTATTTT
>TRBV5-1|TRBD2|.|TRBJ2-5
CASSSPTSGGETQYF
TGCGCCAGCAGCTCCCCGACTAGCGGGGGAGAGACCCAGTACTTC
>TRBV4-1|TRBD1|.|TRBJ1-5
CASSQDWDRGRGKRNQPQHF
TGCGCCAGCAGCCAAGATTGGGACAGGGGTAGGGGAAAACGCAATCAGCCCCAGCATTTT
>TRBV5-1|TRBD2|.|TRBJ2-2
CASSDRLAAGELFF
TGCGCCAGCAGCGACAGACTAGCGGCCGGGGAGCTGTTTTTT
>TRBV7-7|.|.|TRBJ2-5
CALHSFQETQYF
TGTGCTTTGCACAGCTTCCAAGAGACCCAGTACTTC
>TRBV27|.|.|TRBJ2-6
CASRQGGGANVLTF
TGTGCCAGCCGTCAGGGCGGCGGGGCCAACGTCCTGACTTTC
>TRBV2|.|.|TRBJ2-7
CASTDRRSQYF
TGTGCCAGCACCGACAGGCGATCTCAGTACTTC
>TRBV30|.|.|TRBJ1-5
CAWSVGGAGLSNQPQHF
TGTGCCTGGAGTGTTGGGGGCGCGGGTCTTAGCAATCAGCCCCAGCATTTT
>TRBV18|TRBD1|.|TRBJ2-5
CASSPNRGAMDRGQETQYF
TGTGCCAGCTCACCAAATCGAGGGGCTATGGACAGGGGCCAAGAGACCCAGTACTTC